Shown below are 20 T cell receptor beta chains from a single sample sequenced in a study of spatial heterogeneity in lung cancer. TCRdb redid the calling of the 5' RACE reads with MiXCR, one entry per CDR3 protein. Here the sample spans around 89,000 distinct CDR3 sequences, 10% to 15% being singletons. Time point: sample taken at primary tumor resection. The authors sequenced whole RNA from tumor, nontumor lung or frozen PBMC without sorting. The specimen comprised PBMCs, sampled at surgery. Every receptor here comes from a male donor with early-stage non-small cell lung cancer.

Ten or more counts support this clonotype. This rearrangement joins TRBV7-9 to TRBJ2-5; perhaps TRBD1 as D (6 bases). This CDR3 spans 14 amino acids. Deletions cut 5 bases from V and 5 bases from J, with 15 bases between. Germline-derived CDR1 and CDR2 are SEHNR and FQNEAQ (reference sequence). Written as DNA, the CDR3 is TGTGCCAGCAGCCCCGGCCAGGGGTACGAGACCCAGTACTTC. This codes for CASSPGQGYETQYF.

This clonotype was found a few times. This chain connects TRBV20-1 to TRBJ2-5; TRBD2 agrees at 8 bases. The CDR3 runs 14 residues. The V gene's germline CDR1 is DFQATT and CDR2 SNEGSKA (reference sequence). Trimming removed 4 bases from V and 3 bases from J; junction bases left unmatched: 7. This chain's CDR3 is CSAIPGLEEETQYF. The DNA of the CDR3 is TGCAGTGCTATACCGGGACTAGAGGAAGAGACCCAGTACTTC.

This clonotype was seen more than once but under ten times. The chain recombines TRBV7-3 with TRBJ2-2; 11 positions agree with TRBD2. Losses at the gene ends were 6 bases for V and 4 bases for J; bases not matched to a gene: 4. This CDR3 region has 15 residues. Germline CDR1 and CDR2: SGHTA and FQGTGA. CDR3 amino acids: CASRRLAGITGELFF. DNA for the CDR3: TGTGCCAGCAGACGACTAGCGGGAATCACCGGGGAGCTGTTTTTT.

This clonotype was recorded at least ten times. V gene TRBV11-2 combines with J gene TRBJ2-2; 8 nucleotides match TRBD1. V lost 4 bases to trimming and J lost 4 bases; unmatched junction nucleotides: 5. This CDR3 spans 15 amino acids. Germline V gives CDR1 SGHAT, CDR2 FQNNGV. The CDR3 spells CASSSWTGSTGELFF. CDR3 in DNA: TGTGCCAGCAGCTCGTGGACAGGGTCCACCGGGGAGCTGTTTTTT.

The chain employs TRBV13 and TRBJ2-3; 9 positions match TRBD2. Per the germline V gene, CDR1 is PRHDT and CDR2 is FYEKMQ (reference sequence). The CDR3 runs to 17 residues. V was pared by 5 bases and J by 4 bases, with 13 bases of the junction left unmatched. CDR3 sequence: CASSTSLQGGGADTQYF. The CDR3 DNA follows: TGTGCCAGCAGCACCTCCTTACAGGGCGGGGGGGCAGATACGCAGTATTTT.

The table lists this clonotype with many counts. The V call is TRBV7-9, the J call TRBJ2-3, with TRBD2 identical over 9 bases. CDR1 and CDR2 (germline): SEHNR, FQNEAQ (reference sequence). The CDR3 has 13 amino acids. J lost 6 bases, V lost 5 bases, and 3 bases had no gene match. The CDR3 DNA reads as TGTGCCAGCAGCCGCGGGGGGGCCGATACGCAGTATTTT. Translation gives CASSRGGADTQYF.

This clonotype has a handful of counts. The rearrangement uses TRBV10-2 and TRBJ2-1, with 12 bases lining up with TRBD2. This CDR3 is built from 22 residues. Trimming cost V 2 bases and J 6 bases; bases outside gene matches: 23. Germline V gene sequence: CDR1 WSHSY, CDR2 SAAADI. The CDR3 region is CASSERRGLAGGPRALSNEQFF. The CDR3 region has the DNA TGCGCCAGCAGTGAGCGAAGGGGCCTAGCGGGAGGGCCAAGGGCCCTCTCCAATGAGCAGTTCTTC.

The chain combines TRBV7-2 with TRBJ2-1; 10 nucleotides align to TRBD2. CDR3 size: 15 residues. Germline V gene lookup returns CDR1 SGHTA and CDR2 FQGNSA. J gave up 9 bases and V 5 bases, and 10 bases lay outside the gene matches. Written as DNA, the CDR3 is TGTGCCAGCAGCCCTACTAGCGGGGTCTTGGCTGAGCAGTTCTTC. Its translation: CASSPTSGVLAEQFF.

This clonotype was observed at least ten times. This chain joins TRBV19 and TRBJ2-4; a possible D gene is TRBD1 (6 bases). Germline V lookup: CDR1 LNHDA, CDR2 SQIVND (reference sequence). V was trimmed by 9 bases and J by 6 bases, leaving 15 bases between them. The CDR3 contains 13 residues. The CDR3 spells CASGTGSRNIQYF. The CDR3 DNA follows: TGTGCCAGCGGAACAGGGTCTAGAAACATTCAGTACTTC.

This clonotype was counted at least ten times. The V call is TRBV7-2, the J call TRBJ2-5, with D perhaps TRBD2 (6 bases). The CDR3 totals 15 residues. Germline CDR1 is SGHTA and CDR2 is FQGNSA. Trimming removed 3 bases at V and 4 bases at J, with 15 bases between. The CDR3 nucleotides read TGTGCCAGCAGCTTTTTGGGGGGAGCCAGAGAGACCCAGTACTTC. This translates into CASSFLGGARETQYF.

V gene TRBV2 combines with J gene TRBJ2-7; 8 nucleotides align to TRBD2. This CDR3 is 13 amino acids long. Per germline, CDR1 SNHLY and CDR2 FYNNEI. Trimming took 7 bases from V and 3 from J; bases not matched to a gene: 5. The CDR3 DNA reads as TGTGCCAGCAATAAGCGGGAGATCTACGAGCAGTACTTC. This sequence encodes CASNKREIYEQYF.

The gene calls are TRBV5-1 and TRBJ2-7; TRBD1 agrees at 8 bases. Trimming removed 7 bases from V and 5 bases from J; junction bases left unmatched: 11. This CDR3 has 14 amino acids. Germline CDR1 and CDR2: SGHRS and YFSETQ. The CDR3 here is CASGESRGLDEQYF. The CDR3 nucleotides are TGCGCCAGCGGGGAGTCCAGGGGGCTAGACGAGCAGTACTTC.

This clonotype was picked up a small number of times. V gene TRBV18 combines with J gene TRBJ2-1; D perhaps matches TRBD1 (7 bases). The CDR3 spans 16 residues. V was shortened by 3 bases and J by 2 bases, with 14 bases between the two germline ends. CDR1 is KGHSH and CDR2 is LQKENI in the germline V gene. CDR3 DNA sequence: TGTGCCAGCTCACCGACCCAGGGGGGAACCTACAATGAGCAGTTCTTC. This codes for CASSPTQGGTYNEQFF.

This chain links TRBV10-3 with TRBJ1-5; D is undetermined. This CDR3 comprises 12 residues. Per the germline V gene, CDR1 is ENHRY and CDR2 is SYGVKD. V was trimmed by 2 bases and J by 2 bases, leaving 1 base between them. CDR3 loop: CAISEGNQPQHF. Here the CDR3 DNA reads TGTGCCATCAGTGAGGGCAATCAGCCCCAGCATTTT.

CDR3 DNA: TGTGCCAGCAGCGAGACCCCCTACAATGAGCAGTTCTTC. As protein: CASSETPYNEQFF. The chain couples TRBV9 to TRBJ2-1; D uncertain. V lost 3 bases, J lost 2 bases, and 6 bases lay in between. Germline CDR1 is SGDLS and CDR2 is YYNGEE. The CDR3 is made up of 13 amino acids.

In its sample, this clonotype was seen a few times. The rearrangement uses TRBV28 and TRBJ2-2, with unresolved D. Trimming took off 7 bases at V and 4 bases at J, with 13 bases between the two ends. This CDR3 spans 14 amino acids. CDR1 and CDR2 from the germline V gene are MDHEN and SYDVKM. The CDR3 sequence is CASTLGRTTGELFF. CDR3 sequence (DNA): TGTGCCAGCACCTTAGGAAGGACCACCGGGGAGCTGTTTTTT.

J is TRBJ2-1 and V is TRBV7-9; D possibly corresponds to TRBD1 (6 bases). Germline CDR1 reads SEHNR; CDR2 reads FQNEAQ (reference sequence). The CDR3 is 15 residues long. V was cut by 5 bases and J by 8 bases, with 19 bases left in between. Written as DNA, the CDR3 is TGTGCCAGCAGCCACTGGGGGCGCGGTATATATGAGCAGTTCTTC. Translation gives CASSHWGRGIYEQFF.

The chain combines TRBV3-1 with TRBJ2-1, with TRBD2 identical over 9 bases. The CDR3 length is 15 residues. The V gene's germline CDR1 is LGHDT and CDR2 YNNKEL (reference sequence). V shed 5 bases and J 7 bases; nucleotides not matched to a gene: 9. The CDR3 DNA reads as TGTGCCAGCAGCGTCTTCCTAGCGGGAACTAATGAGCAGTTCTTC. This sequence encodes CASSVFLAGTNEQFF.

This clonotype was seen only a few times. The chain is built from TRBV7-9 and TRBJ2-7; D ambiguous. Germline values: CDR1 SEHNR, CDR2 FQNEAQ (reference sequence). This CDR3 comprises 10 residues. Trimming cost V 6 bases and J 5 bases, with 5 bases left between them. The CDR3 nucleotides are TGTGCCAGCAGTACCAACGAGCAGTACTTC. Protein sequence: CASSTNEQYF.

This clonotype has more than one count but fewer than ten. V is TRBV12-3 or TRBV12-4 and J is TRBJ1-1, with 10 bases lining up with TRBD1. With 5 bases clipped from V and 10 bases from J, the junction kept 4 bases outside the gene matches. The CDR3 is made up of 12 amino acids. The CDR3 DNA sequence: TGTGCCAGCAGTCAGACAGGGGGCAGAGCTTTCTTT. Translation: CASSQTGGRAFF.